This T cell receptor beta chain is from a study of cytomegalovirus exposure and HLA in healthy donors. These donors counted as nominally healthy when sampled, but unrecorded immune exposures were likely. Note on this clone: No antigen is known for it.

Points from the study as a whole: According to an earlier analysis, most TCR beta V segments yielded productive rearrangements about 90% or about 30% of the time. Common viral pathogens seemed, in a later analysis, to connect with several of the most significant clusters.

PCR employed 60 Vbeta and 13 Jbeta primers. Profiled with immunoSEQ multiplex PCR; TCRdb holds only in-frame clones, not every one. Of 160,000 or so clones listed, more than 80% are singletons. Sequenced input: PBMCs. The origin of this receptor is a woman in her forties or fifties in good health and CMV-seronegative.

CDR3 loop: CSVVRAGDEQFF. In nucleotides, the CDR3 is TGCAGCGTTGTGAGGGCCGGCGATGAGCAGTTCTTC. The rearrangement joins TRBV29-1 to TRBJ2-1, with a tentative D call TRBD2 (5 bases). V was cut by 4 bases and J by 8 bases, with 12 bases left in between. There are 12 residues in the CDR3. Germline V gene lookup returns CDR1 SQVTM and CDR2 ANQGSEA.